This is a list of T cell receptor beta chains from one sample in a study of T cells in Graves' hyperthyroidism and ophthalmopathy. Via MiXCR, TCRdb re-called the multiplex PCR reads, giving one row per CDR3 protein. Of fewer than 900,000 distinct CDR3 sequences in the sample, about 19% are singletons; the top ten hold over 15%. Sequencing was carried out using blood. Receptors originate from a woman in her fifties or sixties with Graves' hyperthyroidism that later progressed to Graves' ophthalmopathy. CDR3s include the opening cysteine and the closing phenylalanine or tryptophan. Fields, in order: D gene, clone size, J gene, V gene, CDR3 DNA, CDR3 protein. The D gene is left open where the match is weak. The size entry is marked missing in some rows and otherwise reads once, few, many or a size class.

>.|.|TRBJ2-1|TRBV11-1
TGTGCCAGCAGCTTAAGGACAAACCTCTACAATGAGCAGTTCTTC
CASSLRTNLYNEQFF
>.|.|TRBJ1-4|TRBV20-1
TGCAGTGCTAGAGAAGGGGGGAGAGAAGAAAAACTGTTTTTT
CSAREGGREEKLFF
>.|.|TRBJ2-3|TRBV5-1
TGCGCCAGCAGGGAGGGTGTGTCTAGCCGAATCACGACAGATACGCAGTATTTT
CASREGVSSRITTDTQYF
>.|few|TRBJ2-5|TRBV11-2
TGTGCCAGCCCTATGAGGGCAGAAGAGACCCAGTACTTC
CASPMRAEETQYF
>TRBD1|.|TRBJ2-1|TRBV10-3
TGTGCCATCAGTTACCGGGACAGGGGTAACAATGAGCAGTTCTTC
CAISYRDRGNNEQFF
>.|many|TRBJ2-7|TRBV3-1
TGTGCCAGCAGCCACCCCCCGGGTAGTACCTACGAGCAGTACTTC
CASSHPPGSTYEQYF
>.|.|TRBJ2-5|TRBV2
TGTGCCAGCAACGTTGGAGGGGGAGAGACCCAGTACTTC
CASNVGGGETQYF
>TRBD1|.|TRBJ1-5|TRBV20-1
TGCAGTGTTCGATCCCCCTACAGGGGTCAGGGGAATCAGCCCCAGCATTTT
CSVRSPYRGQGNQPQHF
>TRBD1|few|TRBJ2-1|TRBV18
TGTGCCAGCTCACCGAAACAGGGGCCCCACTACAATGAGCAGTTCTTC
CASSPKQGPHYNEQFF
>.|many|TRBJ2-6|TRBV20-1
TGCAGTGCTACGCCCAGGGGAGCTGGGGCCAACGTCCTGACTTTC
CSATPRGAGANVLTF
>TRBD1|few|TRBJ2-3|TRBV18
TGTGCCAGCTCACGGACAGGGGGCGACTCAGATACGCAGTATTTT
CASSRTGGDSDTQYF
>.|.|TRBJ1-6|TRBV11-2
TGTGCCAGCAGCTGGGGGACTAGCGGGGACTCACCCCTCCACTTT
CASSWGTSGDSPLHF
>.|.|TRBJ2-1|TRBV12-5
TGTGCTAGTGCCCCTCAGGGGGGTTACAATGAGCAGTTCTTC
CASAPQGGYNEQFF
>TRBD2|.|TRBJ2-2|TRBV2
TGTGCCAGCAGAGTTAGCGGGGACACCGGGGAGCTGTTTTTT
CASRVSGDTGELFF
>.|.|TRBJ2-1|TRBV6-2/TRBV6-3
TGTGCCAGCAGTTATTCGGACTCCTACAATGAGCAGTTCTTC
CASSYSDSYNEQFF
>TRBD2|few|TRBJ2-5|TRBV3-1
TGTGCCAGCAGCCAAGACTGGAGCGGGGTGTACCAAGAGACCCAGTACTTC
CASSQDWSGVYQETQYF
>.|many|TRBJ2-7|TRBV15
TGTGCCACCCAGCCGTATCGGGGGACAGCCTACGAGCAGTACTTC
CATQPYRGTAYEQYF
>TRBD2|many|TRBJ2-3|TRBV11-2
TGTGCCAGCAGCTTAGGGCTTAGCGGGGGGGCTGATACGCAGTATTTT
CASSLGLSGGADTQYF
>TRBD1|few|TRBJ1-4|TRBV7-7
TGTGCTAGCAGCGCGGACAGGGGCGAAAAACTGTTTTTT
CASSADRGEKLFF
>TRBD2|once|TRBJ2-1|TRBV7-9
TGTGCCAGCAGCTTAGTCCTAGCGGGGGACGATGGGCAGTTCTTC
CASSLVLAGDDGQFF
>TRBD2|few|TRBJ2-1|TRBV3-1
TGTGCCAGCAGCCCTTGGACTAGCGGGGCATACAATGAGCAGTTCTTC
CASSPWTSGAYNEQFF
>.|.|TRBJ1-5|TRBV7-9
TGTGCCAGCAGCTTAGGATTGGACCTCAATCAGCCCCAGCATTTT
CASSLGLDLNQPQHF
>.|many|TRBJ2-3|TRBV5-1
TGCGCCAGCAGCTTGGCTGGGACTCGAGCAACGAGTTTAGATACGCAGTATTTT
CASSLAGTRATSLDTQYF
>TRBD1|few|TRBJ1-6|TRBV13
TGTGCCAGCAGCTTAAATTTTGGGCAGGGGGCCGAGGCCCTCCACTTT
CASSLNFGQGAEALHF
>.|.|TRBJ2-3|TRBV9
TGTGCCAGCAGCGTCCGACCCTTTACAGGAAAAACAGATACGCAGTATTTT
CASSVRPFTGKTDTQYF
>TRBD1|few|TRBJ1-1|TRBV2
TGTGCCAGCCTGGACAGGGGGGTCGAAGCTTTCTTT
CASLDRGVEAFF
>TRBD1|few|TRBJ1-2|TRBV9
TGTGCCAGCAGTACCACAGGGGGGGCTAACTATGGCTACACCTTC
CASSTTGGANYGYTF
>TRBD1|.|TRBJ1-2|TRBV5-1
TGCGCCAGCAGCCTATCGCCTGGACAGGGCCACTATGGCTACACCTTC
CASSLSPGQGHYGYTF